This is a list of T cell receptor beta chains from one sample in a study of blood T cells in healthy people across ages. A single record per CDR3 protein comes from TCRdb applying MiXCR to the 5' RACE reads. The data hold 1.5 million or so distinct CDR3 sequences, with around two fifths observed a single time. The sequencing input was blood. These receptors were taken from a woman between 18 and 29 years old in good health. The CDR3 runs from the conserved cysteine through the conserved F or W. Each record gives: clone size, J gene, V gene, CDR3 length, D gene, CDR3 protein, CDR3 DNA. D genes are given only for firm matches. The size field is filled for only some rows; it gives once, few, many or a size class.

abundance: .; j_gene: TRBJ1-2; v_gene: TRBV27; len: 14; d_gene: .; CDR3aa: CASSLIGGNYGYTF; CDR3nt: TGTGCCAGCAGTTTAATCGGGGGTAACTATGGCTACACCTTC
abundance: once; j_gene: TRBJ2-1; v_gene: TRBV10-2; len: 18; d_gene: TRBD2; CDR3aa: CASSEARLAGRGYNEQFF; CDR3nt: TGCGCCAGCAGTGAGGCCAGACTAGCGGGGCGGGGATACAATGAGCAGTTCTTC
abundance: .; j_gene: TRBJ2-1; v_gene: TRBV7-2; len: 17; d_gene: TRBD2; CDR3aa: CASSLAKGAGVYNEQFF; CDR3nt: TGTGCCAGCAGCTTAGCGAAGGGAGCGGGGGTCTACAATGAGCAGTTCTTC
abundance: many; j_gene: TRBJ2-3; v_gene: TRBV29-1; len: 15; d_gene: TRBD2; CDR3aa: CSVELSGDGTDTQYF; CDR3nt: TGCAGCGTTGAGCTTAGCGGGGATGGCACAGATACGCAGTATTTT
abundance: .; j_gene: TRBJ1-5; v_gene: TRBV12-3/TRBV12-4; len: 19; d_gene: TRBD1; CDR3aa: CASSFGGGRGRGGNQPQHF; CDR3nt: TGTGCCAGCAGTTTTGGTGGTGGCAGGGGGCGCGGTGGCAATCAGCCCCAGCATTTT
abundance: few; j_gene: TRBJ2-5; v_gene: TRBV29-1; len: 12; d_gene: .; CDR3aa: CSVQSGQGSRYF; CDR3nt: TGCAGCGTCCAATCGGGCCAAGGGTCCCGGTACTTC
abundance: .; j_gene: TRBJ2-5; v_gene: TRBV3-1; len: 13; d_gene: TRBD2; CDR3aa: CASSRREAETQYF; CDR3nt: TGTGCCAGCAGTCGGCGGGAGGCGGAGACCCAGTACTTC
abundance: .; j_gene: TRBJ1-2; v_gene: TRBV30; len: 13; d_gene: .; CDR3aa: CAWTKEPLYGYTF; CDR3nt: TGTGCCTGGACGAAGGAGCCCCTCTATGGCTACACCTTC
abundance: .; j_gene: TRBJ2-3; v_gene: TRBV2; len: 14; d_gene: TRBD2; CDR3aa: CASRVAGGTDTQYF; CDR3nt: TGTGCCAGCAGGGTAGCGGGGGGAACAGATACGCAGTATTTT
abundance: .; j_gene: TRBJ1-4; v_gene: TRBV4-1; len: 19; d_gene: TRBD1; CDR3aa: CASSQDPGTGGAGDEKLFF; CDR3nt: TGCGCCAGCAGCCAAGATCCAGGGACAGGGGGCGCAGGGGACGAAAAACTGTTTTTT
abundance: .; j_gene: TRBJ1-1; v_gene: TRBV6-5; len: 13; d_gene: .; CDR3aa: CASHRVTNTEAFF; CDR3nt: TGTGCCAGCCACAGGGTGACGAACACTGAAGCTTTCTTT
abundance: .; j_gene: TRBJ2-2; v_gene: TRBV10-1; len: 13; d_gene: .; CDR3aa: CASSGVYTGELFF; CDR3nt: TGCGCCAGCAGTGGGGTTTACACCGGGGAGCTGTTTTTT
abundance: .; j_gene: TRBJ2-3; v_gene: TRBV24-1; len: 14; d_gene: .; CDR3aa: CATGDSGSLYGQYF; CDR3nt: TGTGCCACCGGTGATTCAGGATCCTTATACGGGCAGTATTTT
abundance: .; j_gene: TRBJ1-1; v_gene: TRBV15; len: 17; d_gene: .; CDR3aa: CATSPLPGLQMNTEAFF; CDR3nt: TGTGCCACCAGCCCTCTGCCGGGACTCCAAATGAACACTGAAGCTTTCTTT
abundance: .; j_gene: TRBJ1-3; v_gene: TRBV20-1; len: 14; d_gene: .; CDR3aa: CSASQTTSGNTIYF; CDR3nt: TGCAGTGCTAGTCAGACGACCTCTGGAAACACCATATATTTT
abundance: many; j_gene: TRBJ2-1; v_gene: TRBV6-5; len: 16; d_gene: TRBD2; CDR3aa: CASSTSPGLAYNEQFF; CDR3nt: TGTGCCAGCAGTACTTCACCGGGACTAGCGTACAATGAGCAGTTCTTC
abundance: few; j_gene: TRBJ2-1; v_gene: TRBV6-6; len: 16; d_gene: TRBD2; CDR3aa: CASRAGLAGGAYEQFF; CDR3nt: TGTGCCAGCAGGGCCGGACTAGCGGGAGGGGCGTATGAGCAGTTCTTC
abundance: .; j_gene: TRBJ2-5; v_gene: TRBV2; len: 12; d_gene: .; CDR3aa: CASSELQETQYF; CDR3nt: TGTGCCAGCAGCGAACTCCAAGAGACCCAGTACTTC
abundance: few; j_gene: TRBJ2-7; v_gene: TRBV6-5; len: 15; d_gene: TRBD1; CDR3aa: CASSYTGTGAYEQYF; CDR3nt: TGTGCCAGCAGTTACACTGGGACAGGGGCCTACGAGCAGTACTTC
abundance: .; j_gene: TRBJ2-3; v_gene: TRBV9; len: 18; d_gene: TRBD2; CDR3aa: CASSVGGSGGISTDTQYF; CDR3nt: TGTGCCAGCAGCGTAGGGGGTAGCGGGGGGATTAGCACAGATACGCAGTATTTT
abundance: .; j_gene: TRBJ2-5; v_gene: TRBV6-2/TRBV6-3; len: 16; d_gene: TRBD2; CDR3aa: CASSPPRLAGAETQYF; CDR3nt: TGTGCCAGCAGTCCCCCACGACTAGCGGGGGCCGAGACCCAGTACTTC
abundance: .; j_gene: TRBJ1-5; v_gene: TRBV16; len: 15; d_gene: TRBD1; CDR3aa: CASSQSRTGNQPQHF; CDR3nt: TGTGCCAGCAGCCAATCTCGGACAGGGAATCAGCCCCAGCATTTT
abundance: .; j_gene: TRBJ2-5; v_gene: TRBV5-1; len: 16; d_gene: TRBD2; CDR3aa: CASSQRSSGDQETQYF; CDR3nt: TGCGCCAGCAGCCAGCGGTCTAGCGGGGACCAAGAGACCCAGTACTTC
abundance: few; j_gene: TRBJ2-7; v_gene: TRBV12-3/TRBV12-4; len: 11; d_gene: .; CDR3aa: CASSRAREQYF; CDR3nt: TGTGCCAGCAGCCGCGCCCGCGAGCAGTACTTC
abundance: .; j_gene: TRBJ2-1; v_gene: TRBV9; len: 14; d_gene: .; CDR3aa: CASSVDEGRNEQFF; CDR3nt: TGTGCCAGCAGCGTAGATGAGGGTAGGAATGAGCAGTTCTTC
abundance: few; j_gene: TRBJ2-3; v_gene: TRBV15; len: 14; d_gene: .; CDR3aa: CATSTPGTSRTQYF; CDR3nt: TGTGCCACCAGCACCCCGGGTACCTCTAGGACGCAGTATTTT
abundance: .; j_gene: TRBJ2-1; v_gene: TRBV4-2; len: 15; d_gene: TRBD2; CDR3aa: CASSSGIFVYNEQFF; CDR3nt: TGTGCCAGCAGCAGCGGGATATTTGTCTACAATGAGCAGTTCTTC
abundance: .; j_gene: TRBJ2-7; v_gene: TRBV10-2; len: 16; d_gene: TRBD2; CDR3aa: CASSSTGTSGWSEQYF; CDR3nt: TGCGCCAGCAGCTCTACCGGGACTAGCGGATGGAGCGAGCAGTACTTC
abundance: .; j_gene: TRBJ2-5; v_gene: TRBV27; len: 15; d_gene: TRBD2; CDR3aa: CASSFEGLPQETQYF; CDR3nt: TGTGCCAGCAGTTTTGAGGGACTACCGCAAGAGACCCAGTACTTC
abundance: .; j_gene: TRBJ1-2; v_gene: TRBV27; len: 12; d_gene: .; CDR3aa: CASRSRDYGYTF; CDR3nt: TGTGCCAGCAGATCCCGGGATTATGGCTACACCTTC
abundance: once; j_gene: TRBJ2-3; v_gene: TRBV6-5; len: 16; d_gene: TRBD2; CDR3aa: CASSSAQRDIWDTQYF; CDR3nt: TGTGCCAGCAGTTCAGCGCAGCGGGATATATGGGATACGCAGTATTTT
abundance: few; j_gene: TRBJ1-5; v_gene: TRBV24-1; len: 16; d_gene: .; CDR3aa: CATSDSYGARSQPQHF; CDR3nt: TGTGCCACCAGTGATTCGTACGGGGCGCGGAGTCAGCCCCAGCATTTT
abundance: .; j_gene: TRBJ2-5; v_gene: TRBV7-8; len: 19; d_gene: TRBD2; CDR3aa: CASSLRLLGLAGGGETQYF; CDR3nt: TGTGCCAGCAGCTTAAGACTCCTGGGGCTAGCGGGAGGAGGAGAGACCCAGTACTTC
abundance: .; j_gene: TRBJ2-1; v_gene: TRBV6-1; len: 14; d_gene: .; CDR3aa: CASSEGFGHNEQFF; CDR3nt: TGTGCCAGCAGTGAAGGTTTCGGTCACAATGAGCAGTTCTTC
abundance: few; j_gene: TRBJ1-1; v_gene: TRBV2; len: 17; d_gene: .; CDR3aa: CASSELGPGTANTEAFF; CDR3nt: TGTGCCAGCAGTGAATTGGGCCCCGGGACGGCAAACACTGAAGCTTTCTTT
abundance: .; j_gene: TRBJ2-1; v_gene: TRBV2; len: 14; d_gene: TRBD2; CDR3aa: CASTGTSPLNEQFF; CDR3nt: TGTGCCAGTACCGGGACTAGCCCATTGAATGAGCAGTTCTTC
abundance: few; j_gene: TRBJ1-1; v_gene: TRBV20-1; len: 15; d_gene: .; CDR3aa: CSARNPGGAGAEAFF; CDR3nt: TGCAGTGCCCGAAATCCTGGGGGGGCTGGCGCTGAAGCTTTCTTT
abundance: .; j_gene: TRBJ1-1; v_gene: TRBV28; len: 14; d_gene: .; CDR3aa: CASSRRQMNTEAFF; CDR3nt: TGTGCCAGCAGCCGGAGACAGATGAACACTGAAGCTTTCTTT
abundance: few; j_gene: TRBJ1-2; v_gene: TRBV20-1; len: 12; d_gene: TRBD1; CDR3aa: CSAGQETYGYTF; CDR3nt: TGCAGTGCTGGACAGGAAACCTATGGCTACACCTTC
abundance: .; j_gene: TRBJ1-2; v_gene: TRBV10-3; len: 11; d_gene: .; CDR3aa: CAISRQDGYTF; CDR3nt: TGTGCCATCAGTCGCCAGGACGGCTACACCTTC